This T cell receptor beta chain was observed in a study of cytomegalovirus exposure and HLA in healthy donors. It was with 60 Vbeta and 13 Jbeta primers that the PCR ran. The data were produced by immunoSEQ multiplex PCR, yet TCRdb's version contains in-frame clones alone and is incomplete. The sample has fewer than 95,000 clones, about 85% seen once. The CDR3 extends over 12 amino acids. V shed 5 bases, J shed 7 bases, and the junction held 4 bases outside the gene matches. Germline-derived CDR1 and CDR2 are SGHVS and FQNEAQ. On this clone itself: This sample also contains other DNA sequences that code for the same CDR3.

The sequenced sample consisted of PBMCs. The clonotype was recovered from a middle-aged man in good health and CMV-seropositive. The V call is TRBV7-8, the J call TRBJ1-1, with 7 positions matching TRBD1. CDR3 DNA: TGTGCCAGCAGCCCGCGACAGGGTGAAGCTTTCTTT. This gives the protein CASSPRQGEAFF. Filled out from reference TRBV7-8 and TRBJ1-1, the complete variable domain reads GAGVSQSPRYKVAKRGQDVALRCDPISGHVSLFWYQQALGQGPEFLTYFQNEAQLDKSGLPSDRFFAERPEGSVSTLKIQRTQQEDSAVYLCASSPRQGEAFFGQGTRLTVV.